Described below is a single T cell receptor (beta chain) sequence and its context. The antigen is undetermined. After CD4+ and CD8+ cells were isolated by positive magnetic bead selection, their purity was checked by flow cytometry. This table comes from immunoSEQ multiplex PCR, and its TCRdb copy is limited to in-frame clones, with some not included. The table has roughly 10,000 clones, 70% to 90% seen once. This record belongs to a study of somatic mutations in cytotoxic T cells in rheumatoid arthritis. V was pared by 2 bases and J by 1 base, with 13 bases between. Germline V gene data show CDR1 as MGHRA and CDR2 as YSYEKL. The CDR3 totals 16 residues. Study-wide points: The study found CD8+ clonality increased with age in rheumatoid arthritis patients, not healthy controls.

Input material: CD8+ T cells sorted from blood. The sequence came from an adult with rheumatoid arthritis. The rearrangement joins TRBV4-1 to TRBJ2-3; no clear D. The CDR3 here is CASSQFTWQGTDTQYF. The CDR3 DNA follows: TGCGCCAGCAGCCAATTCACTTGGCAGGGCACAGATACGCAGTATTTT.